This entry is about one T cell receptor beta chain. This clone was picked up one time. There is no known antigen for this receptor. No clone much larger than this one lies a single base away; base qualities are absent. The method behind the library was the immunoSEQ multiplex PCR assay. For most patients, genomic DNA was isolated using the Qiagen DNeasy Blood and Tissue Kit and was shipped frozen to Adaptive Biotechnologies for TCR sequencing. Adaptive Biotechnologies carried out high-throughput TCR-beta CDR3 sequencing of genomic DNA for most patients. The source study handled its data this way. TCR sequencing data for over 15 patients were retrieved from Adaptive's ImmunoSEQ software; a few other patients were processed with MiXCR and VDJtools. To correct CD4 versus CD8 sorting errors, sequences present in both subsets at a frequency ratio below 5:1 were removed. CDR3 nucleotide sequences shared between donor and recipient were removed because the origin of such sequences could not be assigned. To count as alloreactive, a clone needed at least 2-fold expansion over unstimulated cells and a minimum CFSE-low frequency of 0.002% (template counts) or 0.001% (read counts). Clones were considered mappable if detected in sequenced pre-transplant spleen, lymph node, or MLR CFSE-low populations of the donor or recipient. The cumulative frequency of alloreactive clones was calculated as a percentage of all sequences, weighted by copy number. This immuneACCESS table, as held by TCRdb, lists in-frame sequences with V and J called but not all clones. Of the missing ones, under half trace to an unresolved V gene in checked studies; the others have no known cause. Clone size and the V and J calls come from that table; the DNA yielded D and trimming. The sample table records tens of thousands of clones; about 90% of these occur just once. The ten biggest clones cover around 2.3% of the sample.

Interpreted using the paper, the time point label stands for: cells obtained before transplantation from donor or recipient. CD3+CD4+ and CD3+CD8+ populations were FACS-sorted from unstimulated pre-transplant donor and recipient cells taken from spleen or lymph nodes. These data come from a study of graft-versus-host responses after intestinal transplantation (dated by TCRdb to the early 2020s). About the investigation overall: Multivisceral, liver-intestinal, or isolated intestinal transplants were received by the recipients. Alloreactive clones were identified by sequencing pre-transplant mixed lymphocyte reaction products and comparing these products with unstimulated pre-transplant donor and recipient T cells. A peak of at least 4% donor T cells among recipient peripheral blood mononuclear cells was the definition used for donor T cell macrochimerism. Instead of going to the commercial service, samples from three later patients were sequenced in-house on an Illumina MiSeq and processed with MiXCR. The cohort enrolled about two dozen intestinal transplant recipients, one of whom was a retransplant, and a few patients without pretransplant specimens were excluded. After intestinal transplantation, graft-versus-host and host-versus-graft alloreactive T cell clones were followed in the graft, circulation and bone marrow using bulk TCR-beta CDR3 sequencing. All recipients received anti-thymocyte globulin induction followed by maintenance tacrolimus and steroids for 3 to 4 years.

Ends trimmed: V by 6 bases, J by 4 bases; bases unmatched to a gene: 7. From its cysteine to its phenylalanine, the CDR3 spans 14 amino acids. Only the CDR3 portion is preserved as DNA: 42 bases, with reading frame beginning at the first base. CDR1 and CDR2 were assigned from the germline V gene as SNHLY and FYNNEI. Paper-wide results and their limitations: The conclusions were limited by the relatively low number and heterogeneity of the intestinal transplant patients. High GvH to HvG T cell clonal ratios were observed in the allografts of patients with donor T cell macrochimerism. Early after transplant, peak levels of circulating GvH clones were associated with declines in HvG clones. GvH clones turned up in recipient bone marrow, with some appearing earlier in ileal mucosa or blood, a pattern consistent with an intestinal mucosal origin.

The receptor was derived from a human donor who received an intestinal transplant. The chain links TRBV2 with TRBJ1-2, and TRBD1 aligns with 8 junction nucleotides. The source was unstimulated CD8+ T cells sorted from spleen or lymph node cells, collected before intestinal transplant. The CDR3 region: CASRETGDFYGYTF. The sequenced DNA is TGTGCCAGCAGAGAGACAGGGGACTTCTATGGCTACACCTTC.